One sample yielded the 15 T cell receptor beta chains listed below, sequenced in a study of yellow fever vaccine responses in identical twins. TCRdb reprocessed the RT-PCR reads with MiXCR, giving one entry per CDR3 protein. The sample shows 30,000 to 40,000 distinct CDR3 sequences, 45% to 65% of them seen only once. This material consisted of T cells from blood (PBMCs), unsorted or a sorted subset (not recorded which), taken before or after yellow fever vaccination (not recorded which). The source is a woman aged 18 to 35 who received the yellow fever vaccine.

The V gene is TRBV29-1, the J gene TRBJ2-3; no reliable D call. Deletions cut 3 bases from V and 2 bases from J, with 3 bases between. Looked up from germline, CDR1 is SQVTM and CDR2 is ANQGSEA. CDR3 length: 11 amino acids. This CDR3 reads CSVDHTDTQYF. CDR3 DNA: TGCAGCGTTGACCACACAGATACGCAGTATTTT.

V and J are TRBV5-4 and TRBJ2-7; TRBD2 matches 8 bases. Trimming removed 3 bases from V and 2 bases from J; junction bases left unmatched: 13. This CDR3 is 17 amino acids long. The germline V gene encodes CDR1 SGHNT and CDR2 YYREEE (reference sequence). The CDR3 DNA reads as TGTGCCAGCAGCTGGAGGGATAGCGGGATAAACACCTACGAGCAGTACTTC. Translation gives CASSWRDSGINTYEQYF.

CDR3: CASSDGTLRAQHF. The CDR3 region has the DNA TGCGCCAGCTCGGACGGAACCCTCCGGGCCCAGCATTTT. The V gene is TRBV10-1, the J gene TRBJ1-5; no clear D gene. This CDR3 spans 13 amino acids. V was clipped by 8 bases and J by 11 bases, with 19 bases between them. The germline V gene encodes CDR1 WNHNN and CDR2 SYGVQD (reference sequence).

V usage is TRBV4-1 and J usage is TRBJ2-7; 8 nucleotides align to TRBD1. Germline V gene lookup returns CDR1 MGHRA and CDR2 YSYEKL. With V trimmed by 0 bases and J by 0 bases, 4 bases remained unmatched. The CDR3 consists of 16 residues. In nucleotides, the CDR3 is TGCGCCAGCAGCCAAGATTGGACAGGGAGCTCCTACGAGCAGTACTTC. This translates into CASSQDWTGSSYEQYF.

The V gene is TRBV5-1, the J gene TRBJ2-1, with 8 bases that match TRBD1. CDR1 is SGHRS and CDR2 is YFSETQ in the germline V gene. Germline trimming cut 1 base from V and 9 bases from J; bases unmatched to any gene: 6. The CDR3 is 14 amino acids. CDR3 sequence reads: CASSLKQGDREQFF. DNA for the CDR3: TGCGCCAGCAGCTTGAAACAGGGGGATCGTGAGCAGTTCTTC. The variable domain in full, completed from reference TRBV5-1 and TRBJ2-1, reads KAGVTQTPRYLIKTRGQQVTLSCSPISGHRSVSWYQQTPGQGLQFLFEYFSETQRNKGNFPGRFSGRQFSNSRSEMNVSTLELGDSALYLCASSLKQGDREQFFGPGTRLTVL.

Here the CDR3 reads CSVVFNGPSYEQYF. The DNA of the CDR3 is TGCAGCGTGGTATTCAACGGGCCCTCCTACGAGCAGTACTTC. This chain connects TRBV29-1 to TRBJ2-7; no clear D gene. Deletions cut 6 bases from V and 0 bases from J, with 15 bases between. CDR3 length: 14 amino acids. Germline V gene data show CDR1 as SQVTM and CDR2 as ANQGSEA.

This chain uses TRBV18 with TRBJ2-2; D is possibly TRBD2 (6 bases). Germline V CDR1 and CDR2: KGHSH, LQKENI. Trimming left V 1 base short and J 5 bases short, with 8 bases between. CDR3 length equals 14 residues. For the CDR3, the DNA is TGTGCCAGCTCACCACTAGCGGCAACCGGGGAGCTGTTTTTT. This codes for CASSPLAATGELFF. Complete variable domain (other parts from reference TRBV18 and TRBJ2-2): NAGVMQNPRHLVRRRGQEARLRCSPMKGHSHVYWYRQLPEEGLKFMVYLQKENIIDESGMPKERFSAEFPKEGPSILRIQQVVRGDSAAYFCASSPLAATGELFFGEGSRLTVL.

V and J are TRBV2 and TRBJ2-1, with 13 bases that match TRBD2. There are 16 residues in the CDR3. J lost 5 bases, V lost 3 bases, and 4 bases had no gene match. Looked up from germline, CDR1 is SNHLY and CDR2 is FYNNEI. As DNA, the CDR3 is TGTGCCAGCAGTGATCCCGGGACTAGCGGGAACAATGAGCAGTTCTTC. This gives the protein CASSDPGTSGNNEQFF.

The chain uses TRBV4-2 and TRBJ2-2; weak D call: TRBD1 (8 bases). Trimming removed 2 bases from V and 7 bases from J, with 17 bases in between. This CDR3 region has 16 residues. In germline, CDR1 is LGHNA, CDR2 YNFKEQ. The CDR3, as DNA: TGTGCCAGCAGCCAACCCGGACAGGGCGGGAGCGGGGAGCTGTTTTTT. Translating it yields CASSQPGQGGSGELFF.

The genes are TRBV2 and TRBJ2-3, with a weak D call TRBD1 (5 bases). This CDR3 is built from 14 residues. Germline CDR1 reads SNHLY; CDR2 reads FYNNEI. Trimming shortened V by 5 bases and J by 2 bases, and 11 bases separated the two germline ends. This chain's CDR3 is CASSTTENTDTQYF. In DNA form, the CDR3 reads TGTGCCAGCAGTACGACAGAGAACACAGATACGCAGTATTTT.

This clonotype was counted between two and nine times. The chain couples TRBV11-3 to TRBJ2-1, with D perhaps TRBD2 (6 bases). The V and J ends lost 0 bases and 0 bases respectively, with 6 bases between them. Germline assignment: CDR1 SGHNT and CDR2 YENEEA. The CDR3 is made up of 15 amino acids. The CDR3 protein is CASSLDGSSYNEQFF. The CDR3 coding sequence is TGTGCCAGCAGCTTAGACGGGAGCTCCTACAATGAGCAGTTCTTC.

This clonotype was observed a few times. The chain joins TRBV6-5 to TRBJ1-1; D may be TRBD1 (5 bases). This CDR3 region has 13 residues. Between the trimmed V and J ends, which lost 2 bases and 5 bases, there was a span of 9 bases. Germline CDR1 and CDR2: MNHEY and SVGAGI. This chain's CDR3 is CASSYGAGTEAFF. The CDR3 coding sequence is TGTGCCAGCAGTTACGGGGCCGGGACTGAAGCTTTCTTT.

The chain uses TRBV12-3 or TRBV12-4 and TRBJ2-1; 11 bases map to TRBD1. There are 14 residues in the CDR3. After removal of 4 bases from V and 7 bases from J, the junction contained 3 bases not matched to a gene. The CDR3 nucleotides are TGTGCCAGCAGTTGGGGGACAGGGGGTAATGAGCAGTTCTTC. This translates into CASSWGTGGNEQFF.

The chain has TRBV7-3 and TRBJ1-2, with 7 bases fitting TRBD1. The CDR3 sequence is 14 residues long. Germline CDR1 is SGHTA and CDR2 is FQGTGA. J lost 7 bases, V lost 8 bases, and 13 bases had no gene match. This CDR3 reads CASGPGGGTGGYTF. The CDR3, as DNA: TGTGCCAGCGGCCCGGGAGGGGGCACAGGTGGCTACACCTTC.

CDR3 sequence reads: CATSRNRGLETQYF. In DNA form, the CDR3 reads TGTGCCACCAGCAGGAACAGGGGGCTGGAGACCCAGTACTTC. This rearrangement joins TRBV15 to TRBJ2-5; 9 nucleotides match TRBD1. The CDR3 has 14 residues. V shed 3 bases, J shed 5 bases, and the junction held 4 bases outside the gene matches. CDR1 is LNHNV, CDR2 YYDKDF, per germline (reference sequence).